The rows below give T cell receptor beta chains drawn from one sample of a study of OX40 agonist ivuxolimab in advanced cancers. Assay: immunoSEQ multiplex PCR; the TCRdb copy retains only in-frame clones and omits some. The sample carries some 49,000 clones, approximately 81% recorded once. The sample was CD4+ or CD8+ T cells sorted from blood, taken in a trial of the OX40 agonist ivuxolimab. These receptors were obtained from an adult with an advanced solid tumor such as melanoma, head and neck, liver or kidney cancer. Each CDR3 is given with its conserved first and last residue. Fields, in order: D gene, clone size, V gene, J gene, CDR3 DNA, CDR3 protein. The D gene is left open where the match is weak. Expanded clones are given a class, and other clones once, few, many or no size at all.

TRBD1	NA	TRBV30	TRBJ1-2	TGTGCCTGGAGTGTAGGGACAGGGGGCATTGGCTACACCTTC	CAWSVGTGGIGYTF
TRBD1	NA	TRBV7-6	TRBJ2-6	TGTGCCAGCAGCTATTCTCCGGGACAGGGCGAGTCGGGGGCCAACGTCCTGACTTTC	CASSYSPGQGESGANVLTF
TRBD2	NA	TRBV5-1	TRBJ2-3	TGCGCCAGCAGCTTGGGTCTAGCGGGCACAGATACGCAGTATTTT	CASSLGLAGTDTQYF
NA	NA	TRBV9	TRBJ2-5	TGTGCCAGCAGCCCACGCTTACAGGGTGGAGAGACCCAGTACTTC	CASSPRLQGGETQYF
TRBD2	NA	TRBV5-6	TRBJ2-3	TGTGCCAGCAGCCCTACTAGCGGGGGCGCGGATACGCAGTATTTT	CASSPTSGGADTQYF
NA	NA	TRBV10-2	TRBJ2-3	TGCGCCAGCACCGGGACTCTCAACTATACGCAGTATTTT	CASTGTLNYTQYF
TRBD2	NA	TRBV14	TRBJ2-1	TGTGCCAGCAGCCAAGGCGCTAGCGGGGGGTTTTACAATGAGCAGTTCTTC	CASSQGASGGFYNEQFF
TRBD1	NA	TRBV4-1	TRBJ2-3	TGCGCCAGCAGCCAAGATGCCCCAACAGGGGGTAACACAGATACGCAGTATTTT	CASSQDAPTGGNTDTQYF
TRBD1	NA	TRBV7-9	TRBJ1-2	TGTGCCAGCAGCTGGACAGGGTCGGGATATGGCTACACCTTC	CASSWTGSGYGYTF
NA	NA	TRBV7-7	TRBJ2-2	TGTGCCAGCTCCGGGACGGTCACCGGGGAGCTGTTTTTT	CASSGTVTGELFF
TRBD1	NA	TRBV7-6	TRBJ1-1	TGTGCCAGCAGCTTACAGAGTGGACAGGGGGCTCTCACTGAAGCTTTCTTT	CASSLQSGQGALTEAFF
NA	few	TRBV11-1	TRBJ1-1	TGTGCCAGCAGCTTGTCTCAGAACACTGAAGCTTTCTTT	CASSLSQNTEAFF
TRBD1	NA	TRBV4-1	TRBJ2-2	TGCGCCAGCAGCCAAGTGGGGACAGGGGCCGGGGAGCTGTTTTTT	CASSQVGTGAGELFF
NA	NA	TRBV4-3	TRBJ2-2	TGCGCCAGCAGCCAAGTCGAGGGCGGGGAGCTGTTTTTT	CASSQVEGGELFF
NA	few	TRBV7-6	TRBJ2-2	TGTGCCAGCAGCCCCGGGGAGGACGGGGTCACCGGGGAGCTGTTTTTT	CASSPGEDGVTGELFF
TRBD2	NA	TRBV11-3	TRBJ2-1	TGTGCCAGCAGCTCCAACCTTGAGCGGGGTGAGCAGTTCTTC	CASSSNLERGEQFF
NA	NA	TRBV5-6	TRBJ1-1	TGTGCCAGCAGCCCGGTGGGGAACACTGAAGCTTTCTTT	CASSPVGNTEAFF
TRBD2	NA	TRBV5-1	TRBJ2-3	TGCGCCAGCAGCTTGGGACTAGCGGGTTACACAGATACGCAGTATTTT	CASSLGLAGYTDTQYF
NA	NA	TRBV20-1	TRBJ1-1	TGCAGTGCGAACTCCTACACTGAAGCTTTCTTT	CSANSYTEAFF
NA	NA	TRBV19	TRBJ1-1	TGTGCCAGTAGTGCCGCCGGTGAAGCTTTCTTT	CASSAAGEAFF
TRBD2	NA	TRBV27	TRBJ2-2	TGTGCCAGCAGTATTGCGGGGGGGTGGGGCACCGGGGAGCTGTTTTTT	CASSIAGGWGTGELFF
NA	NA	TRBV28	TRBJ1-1	TGTGCCAGCAGTTTTAGACCGCTAGACACTGAAGCTTTCTTT	CASSFRPLDTEAFF
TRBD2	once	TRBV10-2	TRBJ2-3	TGCGCCAGCACCGTCCTACTAGCGGGGGACACAGATACGCAGTATTTT	CASTVLLAGDTDTQYF
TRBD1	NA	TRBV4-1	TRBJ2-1	TGCGCCAGCAGCCTAGGACAGGATGAGCAGTTCTTC	CASSLGQDEQFF
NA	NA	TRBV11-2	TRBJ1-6	TGTGCCAGCAGCCCCCCATTTAGCAATTCACCCCTCCACTTT	CASSPPFSNSPLHF
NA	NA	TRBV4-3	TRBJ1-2	TGCGCCAGCAGCCAAGATACAGCCCCTGACTATGGCTACACCTTC	CASSQDTAPDYGYTF
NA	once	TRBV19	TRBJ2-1	TGTGCCAGTAGCCCCACCTACAATGAGCAGTTCTTC	CASSPTYNEQFF
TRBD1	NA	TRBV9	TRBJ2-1	TGTGCCAGCAGCTCACAGGGGGCCATATACAATGAGCAGTTCTTC	CASSSQGAIYNEQFF
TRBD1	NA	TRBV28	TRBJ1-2	TGTGCCAGCAGTTCAACCGGGACAGCCTTCTATGGCTACACCTTC	CASSSTGTAFYGYTF